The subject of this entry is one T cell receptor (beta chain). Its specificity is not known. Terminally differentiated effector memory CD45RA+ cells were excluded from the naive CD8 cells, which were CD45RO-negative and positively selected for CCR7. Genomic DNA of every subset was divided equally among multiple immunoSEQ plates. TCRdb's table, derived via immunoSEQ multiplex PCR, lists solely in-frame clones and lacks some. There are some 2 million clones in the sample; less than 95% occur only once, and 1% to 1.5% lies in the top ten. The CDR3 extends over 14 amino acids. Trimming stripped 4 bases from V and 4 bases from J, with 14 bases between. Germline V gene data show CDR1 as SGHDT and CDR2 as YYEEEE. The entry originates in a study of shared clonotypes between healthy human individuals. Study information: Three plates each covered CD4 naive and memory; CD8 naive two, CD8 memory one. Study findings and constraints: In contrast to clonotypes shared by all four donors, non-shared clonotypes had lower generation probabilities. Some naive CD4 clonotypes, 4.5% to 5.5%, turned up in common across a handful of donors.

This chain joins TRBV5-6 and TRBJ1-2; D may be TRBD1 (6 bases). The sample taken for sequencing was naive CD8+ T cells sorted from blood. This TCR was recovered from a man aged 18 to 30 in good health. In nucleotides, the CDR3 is TGTGCCAGCAGCACCACTACAGGGTCCTATGGCTACACCTTC. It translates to CASSTTTGSYGYTF.